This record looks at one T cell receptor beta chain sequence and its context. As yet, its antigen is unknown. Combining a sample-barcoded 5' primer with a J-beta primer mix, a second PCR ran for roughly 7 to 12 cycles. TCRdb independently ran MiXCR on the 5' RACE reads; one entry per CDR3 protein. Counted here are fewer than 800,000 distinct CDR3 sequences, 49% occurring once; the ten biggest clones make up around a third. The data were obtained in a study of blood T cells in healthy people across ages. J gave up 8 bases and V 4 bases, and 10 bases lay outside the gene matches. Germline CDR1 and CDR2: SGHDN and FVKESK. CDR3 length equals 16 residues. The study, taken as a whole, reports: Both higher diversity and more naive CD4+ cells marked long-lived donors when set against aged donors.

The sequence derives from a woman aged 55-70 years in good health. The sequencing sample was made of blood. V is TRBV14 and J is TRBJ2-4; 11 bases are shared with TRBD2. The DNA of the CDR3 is TGTGCCAGCAGCCCCAAGAAACTAGCGGGAGTCTACATTCAGTACTTC. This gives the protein CASSPKKLAGVYIQYF.